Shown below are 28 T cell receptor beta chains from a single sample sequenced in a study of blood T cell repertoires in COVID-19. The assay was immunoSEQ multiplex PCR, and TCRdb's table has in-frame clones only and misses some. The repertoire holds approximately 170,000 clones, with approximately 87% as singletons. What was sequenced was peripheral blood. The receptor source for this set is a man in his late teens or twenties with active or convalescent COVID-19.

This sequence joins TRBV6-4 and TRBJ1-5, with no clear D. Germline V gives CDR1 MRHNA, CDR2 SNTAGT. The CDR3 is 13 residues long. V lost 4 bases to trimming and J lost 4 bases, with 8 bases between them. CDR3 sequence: CASSAGENQPQHF. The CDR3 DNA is TGTGCCAGCAGTGCCGGAGAAAATCAGCCCCAGCATTTT.

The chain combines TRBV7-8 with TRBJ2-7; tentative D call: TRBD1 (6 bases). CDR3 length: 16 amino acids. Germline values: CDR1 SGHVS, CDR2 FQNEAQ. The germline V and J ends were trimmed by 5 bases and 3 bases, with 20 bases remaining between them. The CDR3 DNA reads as TGTGCCAGCAGCCTTCCAGGGGCCTCCCCGAGCTACGAGCAGTACGTC. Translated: CASSLPGASPSYEQYV.

CDR3 coding DNA: TGTGCCAGCAGGGAAGGGACAGGGAGAGGCTATGGCTACACCTTC. The encoded protein is CASREGTGRGYGYTF. The chain has TRBV28 and TRBJ1-2; 9 bases line up with TRBD1. Germline CDR1 reads MDHEN; CDR2 reads SYDVKM. With V trimmed by 6 bases and J by 4 bases, 9 bases remained unmatched. This CDR3 spans 15 amino acids.

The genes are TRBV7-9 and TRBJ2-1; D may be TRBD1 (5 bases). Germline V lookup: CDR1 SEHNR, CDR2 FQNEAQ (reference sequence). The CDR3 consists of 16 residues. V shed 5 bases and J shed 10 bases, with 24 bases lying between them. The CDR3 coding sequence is TGTGCCAGCAGCAAGGACATTCAAACCGGAGCGTGGGAGCAGTTCTTC. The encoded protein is CASSKDIQTGAWEQFF.

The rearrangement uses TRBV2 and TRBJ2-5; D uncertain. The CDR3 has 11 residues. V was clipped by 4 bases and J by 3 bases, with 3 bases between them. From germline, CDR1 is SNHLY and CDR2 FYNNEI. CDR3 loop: CASSAEETQYF. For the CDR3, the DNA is TGTGCCAGCAGTGCCGAAGAGACCCAGTACTTC.

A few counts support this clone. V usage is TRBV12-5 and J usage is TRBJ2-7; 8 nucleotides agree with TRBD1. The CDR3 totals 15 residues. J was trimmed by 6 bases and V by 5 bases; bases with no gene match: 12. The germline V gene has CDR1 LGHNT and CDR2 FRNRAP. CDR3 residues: CASGPRGSGGGEQYF. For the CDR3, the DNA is TGTGCTAGTGGTCCCCGGGGGTCAGGGGGCGGCGAGCAGTACTTC.

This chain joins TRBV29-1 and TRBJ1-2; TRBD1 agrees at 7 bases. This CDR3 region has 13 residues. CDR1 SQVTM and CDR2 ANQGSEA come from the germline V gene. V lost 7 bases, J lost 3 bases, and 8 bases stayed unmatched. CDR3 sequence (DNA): TGCAGCGCCGCCCCAGGGGGGCACTATGGCTACACCTTC. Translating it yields CSAAPGGHYGYTF. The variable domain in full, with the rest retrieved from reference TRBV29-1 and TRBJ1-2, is SAVISQKPSRDICQRGTSLTIQCQVDSQVTMMFWYRQQPGQSLTLIATANQGSEATYESGFVIDKFPISRPNLTFSTLTVSNMSPEDSSIYLCSAAPGGHYGYTFGSGTRLTVV.

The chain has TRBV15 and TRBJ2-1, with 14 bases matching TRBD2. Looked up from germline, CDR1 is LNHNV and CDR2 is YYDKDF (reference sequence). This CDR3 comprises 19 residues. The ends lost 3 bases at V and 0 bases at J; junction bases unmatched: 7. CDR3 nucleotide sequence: TGTGCCACCAGCAGGGGACTAGCGGGAGTTTATACCTCCTACAATGAGCAGTTCTTC. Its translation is CATSRGLAGVYTSYNEQFF. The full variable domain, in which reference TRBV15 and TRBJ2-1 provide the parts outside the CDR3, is DAMVIQNPRYQVTQFGKPVTLSCSQTLNHNVMYWYQQKSSQAPKLLFHYYDKDFNNEADTPDNFQSRRPNTSFCFLDIRSPGLGDTAMYLCATSRGLAGVYTSYNEQFFGPGTRLTVL.

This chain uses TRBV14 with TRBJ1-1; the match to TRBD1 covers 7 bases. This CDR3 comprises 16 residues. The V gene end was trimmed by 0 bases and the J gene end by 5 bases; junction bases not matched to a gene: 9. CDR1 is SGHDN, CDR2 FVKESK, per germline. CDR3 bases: TGTGCCAGCAGCCAAGAATGGGGCAGGGGGTTTACTGAAGCTTTCTTT. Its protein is CASSQEWGRGFTEAFF. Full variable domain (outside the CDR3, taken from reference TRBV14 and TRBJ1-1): EAGVTQFPSHSVIEKGQTVTLRCDPISGHDNLYWYRRVMGKEIKFLLHFVKESKQDESGMPNNRFLAERTGGTYSTLKVQPAELEDSGVYFCASSQEWGRGFTEAFFGQGTRLTVV.

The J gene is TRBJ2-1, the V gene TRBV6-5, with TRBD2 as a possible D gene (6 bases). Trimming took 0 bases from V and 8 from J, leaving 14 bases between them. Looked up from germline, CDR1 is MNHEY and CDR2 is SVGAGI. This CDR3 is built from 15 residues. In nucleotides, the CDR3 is TGTGCCAGCAGTTACTCAGGACTAAGGGGTCATGAGCAGTTCTTC. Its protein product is CASSYSGLRGHEQFF.

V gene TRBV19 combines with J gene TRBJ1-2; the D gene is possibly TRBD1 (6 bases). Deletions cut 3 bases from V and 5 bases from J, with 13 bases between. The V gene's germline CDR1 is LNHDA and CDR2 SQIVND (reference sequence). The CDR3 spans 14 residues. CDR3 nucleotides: TGTGCCAGTAGTATCCGGGGGGCGGGATATGGCTACACCTTC. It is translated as CASSIRGAGYGYTF.

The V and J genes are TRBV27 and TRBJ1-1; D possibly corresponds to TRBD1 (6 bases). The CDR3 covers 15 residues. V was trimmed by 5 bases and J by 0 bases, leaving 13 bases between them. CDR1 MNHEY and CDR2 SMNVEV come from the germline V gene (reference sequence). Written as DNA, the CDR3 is TGTGCCAGCAGTACAGGGACAACCATGAACACTGAAGCTTTCTTT. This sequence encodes CASSTGTTMNTEAFF.

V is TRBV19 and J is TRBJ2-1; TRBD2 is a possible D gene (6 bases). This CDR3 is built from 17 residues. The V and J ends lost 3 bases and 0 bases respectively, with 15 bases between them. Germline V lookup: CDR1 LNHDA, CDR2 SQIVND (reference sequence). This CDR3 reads CASSIVAVPSSYNEQFF. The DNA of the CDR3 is TGTGCCAGTAGTATCGTAGCGGTTCCAAGCTCCTACAATGAGCAGTTCTTC.

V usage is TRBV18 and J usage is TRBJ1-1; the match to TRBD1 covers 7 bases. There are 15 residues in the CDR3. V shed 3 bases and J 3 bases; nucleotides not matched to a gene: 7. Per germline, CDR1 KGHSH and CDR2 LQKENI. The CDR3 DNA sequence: TGTGCCAGCTCACCGACAGGGCTCTCGGACACTGAAGCTTTCTTT. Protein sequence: CASSPTGLSDTEAFF. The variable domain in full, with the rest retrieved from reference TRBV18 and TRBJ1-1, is NAGVMQNPRHLVRRRGQEARLRCSPMKGHSHVYWYRQLPEEGLKFMVYLQKENIIDESGMPKERFSAEFPKEGPSILRIQQVVRGDSAAYFCASSPTGLSDTEAFFGQGTRLTVV.

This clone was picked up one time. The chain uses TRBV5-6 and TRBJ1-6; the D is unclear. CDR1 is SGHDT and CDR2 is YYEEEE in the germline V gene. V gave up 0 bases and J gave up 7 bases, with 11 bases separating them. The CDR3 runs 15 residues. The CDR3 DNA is TGTGCCAGCAGCTTGGATTCCAGGATAAATTCACCCCTCCACTTT. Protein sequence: CASSLDSRINSPLHF. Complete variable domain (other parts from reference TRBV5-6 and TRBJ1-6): DAGVTQSPTHLIKTRGQQVTLRCSPKSGHDTVSWYQQALGQGPQFIFQYYEEEERQRGNFPDRFSGHQFPNYSSELNVNALLLGDSALYLCASSLDSRINSPLHFGNGTRLTVT.

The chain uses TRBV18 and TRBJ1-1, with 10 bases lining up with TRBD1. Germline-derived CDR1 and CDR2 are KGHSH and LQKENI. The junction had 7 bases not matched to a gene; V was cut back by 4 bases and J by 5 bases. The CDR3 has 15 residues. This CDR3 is CASSRSGQGGTEAFF. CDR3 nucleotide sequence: TGTGCCAGCTCACGGTCAGGACAGGGGGGAACTGAAGCTTTCTTT.

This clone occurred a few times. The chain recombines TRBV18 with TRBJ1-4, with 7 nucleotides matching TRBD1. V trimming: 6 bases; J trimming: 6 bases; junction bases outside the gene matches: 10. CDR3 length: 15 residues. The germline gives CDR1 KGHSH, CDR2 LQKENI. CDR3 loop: CASSLNGDSDEKLFF. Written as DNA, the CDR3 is TGTGCCAGCTCCCTAAATGGGGACAGTGATGAAAAACTGTTTTTT.

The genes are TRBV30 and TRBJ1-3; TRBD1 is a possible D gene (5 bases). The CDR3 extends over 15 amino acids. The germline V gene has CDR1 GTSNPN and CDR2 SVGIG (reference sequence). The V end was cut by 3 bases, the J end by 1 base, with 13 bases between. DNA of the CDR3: TGTGCCTGGAGCTTTCGGGGGAATTCTGGAAACACCATATATTTT. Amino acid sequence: CAWSFRGNSGNTIYF.

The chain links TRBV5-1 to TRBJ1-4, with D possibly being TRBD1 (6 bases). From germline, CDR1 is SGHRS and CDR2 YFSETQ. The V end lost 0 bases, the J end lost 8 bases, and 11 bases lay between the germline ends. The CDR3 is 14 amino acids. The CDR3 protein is CASSLDQGIEKLFF. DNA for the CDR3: TGCGCCAGCAGCTTGGATCAGGGGATCGAAAAACTGTTTTTT.

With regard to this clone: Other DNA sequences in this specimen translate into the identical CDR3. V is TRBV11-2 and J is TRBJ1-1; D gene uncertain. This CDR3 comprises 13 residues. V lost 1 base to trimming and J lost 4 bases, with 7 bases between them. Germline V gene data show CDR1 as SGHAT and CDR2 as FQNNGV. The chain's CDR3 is CASSLGAGTEAFF. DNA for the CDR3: TGTGCCAGCAGCTTAGGAGCGGGCACTGAAGCTTTCTTT.

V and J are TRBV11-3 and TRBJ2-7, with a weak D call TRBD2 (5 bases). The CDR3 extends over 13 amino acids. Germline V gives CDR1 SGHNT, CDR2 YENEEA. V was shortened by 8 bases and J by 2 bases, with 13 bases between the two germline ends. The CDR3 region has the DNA TGTGCCAGCGGTTCGGCTAGCACCTACGAGCAGTACTTC. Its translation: CASGSASTYEQYF.

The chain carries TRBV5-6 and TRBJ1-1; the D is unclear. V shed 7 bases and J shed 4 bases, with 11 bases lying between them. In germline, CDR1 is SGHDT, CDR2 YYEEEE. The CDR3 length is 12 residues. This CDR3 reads CASEGLGTEAFF. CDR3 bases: TGTGCCAGCGAGGGTTTGGGCACTGAAGCTTTCTTT.

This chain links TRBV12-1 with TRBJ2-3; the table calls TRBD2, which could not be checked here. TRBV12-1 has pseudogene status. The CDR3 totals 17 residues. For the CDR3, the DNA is TGTGCCAGCAGCTTTGAGGATGTGCGCGGGAGCACAGATACGCAGTATTTT. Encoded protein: CASSFEDVRGSTDTQYF.

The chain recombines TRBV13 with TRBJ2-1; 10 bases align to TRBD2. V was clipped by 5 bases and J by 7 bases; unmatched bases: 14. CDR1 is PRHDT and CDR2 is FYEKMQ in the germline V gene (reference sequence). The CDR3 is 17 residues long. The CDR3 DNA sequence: TGTGCCAGCAGCATCCCTAGCGGGAGAAATCAAAAGAATGAGCAGTTCTTC. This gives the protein CASSIPSGRNQKNEQFF.

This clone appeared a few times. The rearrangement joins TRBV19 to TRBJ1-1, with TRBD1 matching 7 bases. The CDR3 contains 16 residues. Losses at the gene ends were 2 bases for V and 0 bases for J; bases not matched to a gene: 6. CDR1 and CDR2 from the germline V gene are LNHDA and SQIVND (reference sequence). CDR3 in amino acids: CASSILGGQMNTEAFF. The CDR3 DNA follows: TGTGCCAGTAGTATATTGGGGGGACAGATGAACACTGAAGCTTTCTTT.

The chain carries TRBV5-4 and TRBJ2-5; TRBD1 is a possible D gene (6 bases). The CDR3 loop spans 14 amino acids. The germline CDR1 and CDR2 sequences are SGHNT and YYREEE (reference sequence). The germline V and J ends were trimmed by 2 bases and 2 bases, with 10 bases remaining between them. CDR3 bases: TGTGCCAGCAGCTTTACCGGGACACAAGAGACCCAGTACTTC. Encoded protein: CASSFTGTQETQYF.

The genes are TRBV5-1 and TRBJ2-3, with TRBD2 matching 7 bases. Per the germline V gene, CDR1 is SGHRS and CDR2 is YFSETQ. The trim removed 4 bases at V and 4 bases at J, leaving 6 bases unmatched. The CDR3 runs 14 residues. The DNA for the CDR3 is TGCGCCAGCAGCATGGATAGCGGGCCAGATACGCAGTATTTT. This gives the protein CASSMDSGPDTQYF.

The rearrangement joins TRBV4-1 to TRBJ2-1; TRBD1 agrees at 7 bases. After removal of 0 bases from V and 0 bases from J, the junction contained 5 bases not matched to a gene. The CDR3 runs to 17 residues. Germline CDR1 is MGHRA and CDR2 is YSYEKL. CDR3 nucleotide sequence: TGCGCCAGCAGCCAAGAGGGCTCAGGGGGCTCCTACAATGAGCAGTTCTTC. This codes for CASSQEGSGGSYNEQFF.